The present T cell receptor (beta chain) was sequenced within a study of cytomegalovirus exposure and HLA in healthy donors. General study results and limits: Overall, approximately 150 TCR beta chains were annotated as cytomegalovirus-associated.

To note about this clone: Its matching antigen is unknown. Other DNA variants within this sample encode the same CDR3.

V was pared by 1 base and J by 4 bases, with 3 bases of the junction left unmatched. CDR1 is MGHRA and CDR2 is YSYEKL in the germline V gene. CDR3 length equals 14 residues. The study ran its PCR with 60 Vbeta and 13 Jbeta primers. Only in-frame clones appear in the TCRdb table, and some are missing; sequencing was by immunoSEQ multiplex PCR. The table records roughly 140,000 clones, 75% of them present only once. Sequenced material: PBMCs. V gene TRBV4-1 combines with J gene TRBJ2-5; 7 bases agree with TRBD2. The sequence was collected from a man aged 18 to 29 in good health and CMV-seronegative. For the CDR3, the DNA is TGCGCCAGCAGCCAAGTGGGGAGGGGAGAGACCCAGTACTTC. As protein: CASSQVGRGETQYF.